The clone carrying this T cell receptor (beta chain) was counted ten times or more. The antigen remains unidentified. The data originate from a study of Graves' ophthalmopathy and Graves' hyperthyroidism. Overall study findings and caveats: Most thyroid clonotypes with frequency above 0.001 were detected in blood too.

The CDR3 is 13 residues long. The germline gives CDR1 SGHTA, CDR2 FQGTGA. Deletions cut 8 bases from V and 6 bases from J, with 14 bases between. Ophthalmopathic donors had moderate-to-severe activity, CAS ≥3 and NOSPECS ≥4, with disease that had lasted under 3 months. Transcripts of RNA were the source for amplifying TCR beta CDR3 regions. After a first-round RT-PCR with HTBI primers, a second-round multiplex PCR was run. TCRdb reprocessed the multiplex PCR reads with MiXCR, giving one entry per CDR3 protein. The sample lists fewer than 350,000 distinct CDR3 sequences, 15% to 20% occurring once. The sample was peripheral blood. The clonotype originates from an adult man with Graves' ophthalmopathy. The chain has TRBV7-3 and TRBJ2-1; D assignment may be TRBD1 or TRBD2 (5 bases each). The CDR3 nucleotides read TGTGCCAGCTCGGGACCGAATGTCAATGAGCAGTTCTTC. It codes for CASSGPNVNEQFF. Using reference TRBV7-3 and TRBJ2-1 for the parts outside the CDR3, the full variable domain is GAGVSQTPSNKVTEKGKYVELRCDPISGHTALYWYRQSLGQGPEFLIYFQGTGAADDSGLPNDRFFAVRPEGSVSTLKIQRTERGDSAVYLCASSGPNVNEQFFGPGTRLTVL.